Listed below are T cell receptor beta chains from one sample, sequenced in a study of siplizumab effects on memory and regulatory T cells. The data were produced by immunoSEQ multiplex PCR, yet TCRdb's version contains in-frame clones alone and is incomplete. The repertoire holds some 120,000 clones, with approximately 94% as singletons. Sample: non-Treg CD4+ T cells sorted from blood. These receptors came from a human donor in good health. Both conserved end residues are part of each CDR3. D genes are given only for firm matches. Clone size is not always given. Where it is, it says once, few, many or a class for expanded clones.

TRBJ1-1 TRBV19 NA NA TGTGCCAGTAGAGGGCTCGGGGCCACTGAAGCTTTCTTT CASRGLGATEAFF
TRBJ2-2 TRBV5-1 NA NA TGCGCCAGCAGCTTGGTGACGGGGGTGAACACCGGGGAGCTGTTTTTT CASSLVTGVNTGELFF
TRBJ2-1 TRBV5-1 NA NA TGCGCCAGCAGCTTGGGCTCCTCCTCCTACAATGAGCAGTTCTTC CASSLGSSSYNEQFF
TRBJ1-1 TRBV5-4 NA NA TGTGCCAGCAGCTTGTCAGAAAACACTGAAGCTTTCTTT CASSLSENTEAFF
TRBJ1-5 TRBV19 once NA TGTGCCAGCGAGTTGGGTATTACTAGGAATCAGCCCCAGCATTTT CASELGITRNQPQHF
TRBJ1-2 TRBV5-1 few TRBD1 TGCGCCAGCAGCCCGGGGACAGTCTATGGCTACACCTTC CASSPGTVYGYTF
TRBJ1-4 TRBV27 NA TRBD1 TGTGCCTGCCAGGGGGCATCTAATGAAAAACTGTTTTTT CACQGASNEKLFF
TRBJ2-1 TRBV20-1 NA NA TGCAGTGCTAGTTGGGCGCATGAGCAGTTCTTC CSASWAHEQFF
TRBJ2-7 TRBV7-2 NA NA TGTGCCAGCAGCATAGGGAGAGGAATCCACGAGCAGTACTTC CASSIGRGIHEQYF
TRBJ2-5 TRBV5-4 NA TRBD2 TGTGCCAGCAGACTGACTAGCGGGGTTGGAGAGACCCAGTACTTC CASRLTSGVGETQYF
TRBJ1-1 TRBV5-4 NA NA TGTGCCAGCAGCTTGGGGACGGAAAATCCCTCTGAAGCTTTCTTT CASSLGTENPSEAFF
TRBJ1-5 TRBV11-3 NA NA TGTGCCAGCAGCCCGACGGGGATTGATCAGCCCCAGCATTTT CASSPTGIDQPQHF
TRBJ2-3 TRBV4-1 NA TRBD1 TGCGCCAGCAGCCTCCTACAGGGGGCGCGCACAGATACGCAGTATTTT CASSLLQGARTDTQYF
TRBJ2-7 TRBV19 NA NA TGTGCCAGTAGTATAGGCGGTTACTACGAGCAGTACTTC CASSIGGYYEQYF
TRBJ1-5 TRBV18 NA NA TGTGCCAGCTCCCCTGGGTTGGGGAACAATCAGCCCCAGCATTTT CASSPGLGNNQPQHF
TRBJ2-7 TRBV6-4 NA NA TGTGCCAGCAGTGAAAAGATAATGGGTGAGCAGTACTTC CASSEKIMGEQYF